These T cell receptor beta chains were read from a single sample in a study of T cells in Graves' hyperthyroidism and ophthalmopathy. Via MiXCR, TCRdb re-called the multiplex PCR reads, giving one row per CDR3 protein. Among approximately 400,000 distinct CDR3 sequences listed, about a sixth were seen once. The sample consisted of blood. The source is a woman aged 18-29 years with Graves' hyperthyroidism. Each CDR3 is given with its conserved first and last residue. D genes are given only for firm matches.

v_call	j_call	d_call	cdr3_aa
TRBV5-1	TRBJ2-7	TRBD2	CASSLESGRAYEQYF
TRBV6-1	TRBJ2-3	NA	CASKRGSLGTQYF
TRBV7-7	TRBJ2-2	TRBD1	CASSSSGQGLAGELFF
TRBV5-1	TRBJ2-5	NA	CASSLVDQETQYF
TRBV20-1	TRBJ2-1	TRBD2	CSARLAGKSYNEQFF
TRBV5-5	TRBJ2-7	NA	CASSLITSEQYF
TRBV6-2/TRBV6-3	TRBJ2-3	TRBD2	CASRNRITSGGITDTQYF
TRBV3-1	TRBJ1-2	TRBD1	CASSPRGGGRIYGYTF
TRBV10-3	TRBJ2-7	NA	CAIREADIYEQYF
TRBV12-3/TRBV12-4	TRBJ1-3	NA	CASSFIRDISGNTIYF
TRBV7-9	TRBJ2-7	TRBD2	CASSFRNGRAIYEQYF
TRBV20-1	TRBJ1-1	TRBD1	CSAQAGTGVTEAFF
TRBV12-3/TRBV12-4	TRBJ1-1	NA	CASRSRNTEAFF
TRBV11-2	TRBJ2-1	TRBD2	CASSLGLAGGLRNEQFF
TRBV5-1	TRBJ2-7	NA	CASSLNPRVYEQYF
TRBV7-2	TRBJ1-1	TRBD1	CASSLWFGQGAKGTEAFF
TRBV7-9	TRBJ2-3	TRBD1	CASSWVPGQGDTDTQYF
TRBV5-6	TRBJ2-2	NA	CASSPSGTLNTGELFF
TRBV7-9	TRBJ2-4	NA	CASSLIGFQNIQYF
TRBV6-1	TRBJ2-5	TRBD2	CASSSLAGPETQYF
TRBV4-3	TRBJ2-3	TRBD1	CASSQGDSPSTDTQYF
TRBV9	TRBJ1-1	TRBD1	CASSVGTAEAFF
TRBV6-6	TRBJ2-1	NA	CASSPFEDSNEQFF
TRBV12-3/TRBV12-4	TRBJ1-4	NA	CASSLSTGRGEKLFF
TRBV11-1	TRBJ2-3	NA	CASSPGVRGAADTQYF
TRBV18	TRBJ1-1	NA	CASLSGSTEAFF
TRBV7-2	TRBJ2-3	TRBD2	CASRPLAGGPDTQYF
TRBV5-4	TRBJ2-1	TRBD2	CASSLGGLAGAYNEQFF
TRBV27	TRBJ1-2	TRBD1	CASRTGQGGHYGYTF
TRBV6-5	TRBJ1-1	NA	CASSYVRLRDTEAFF
TRBV10-3	TRBJ2-1	NA	CAISASTGNEQFF
TRBV5-1	TRBJ2-5	NA	CASSLEKGAQETQYF
TRBV5-4	TRBJ2-4	TRBD2	CASSLEASGNIQYF
TRBV12-3/TRBV12-4	TRBJ2-7	TRBD1	CASSSQGQGYEQYF
TRBV2	TRBJ1-2	NA	CASTIQDGAVYGYTF
TRBV12-3/TRBV12-4	TRBJ2-7	NA	CASSLAIRGPKDYEQYF
TRBV3-1	TRBJ1-2	NA	CASSQDEAAERGYTF
TRBV29-1	TRBJ2-5	NA	CSVEELWAGRETQYF
TRBV9	TRBJ2-3	TRBD1	CASSDRQGSTDTQYF
TRBV6-1	TRBJ2-5	TRBD1	CASSWDRGQETQYF
TRBV7-2	TRBJ2-7	TRBD2	CASSLKGGPSYEQYF
TRBV5-6	TRBJ2-4	NA	CASSLGGGSWNIQYF
TRBV20-1	TRBJ2-2	NA	CSASKGGNTGELFF
TRBV12-3/TRBV12-4	TRBJ2-1	TRBD2	CASSHGGEANEQFF
TRBV7-9	TRBJ2-7	NA	CASSLDGAGRIYEQYF
TRBV5-1	TRBJ2-7	NA	CASSLSLGDSTYEQYF
TRBV7-8	TRBJ1-5	TRBD1	CASSRDRGLSSNQPQHF
TRBV20-1	TRBJ2-7	TRBD1	CSAQGANWEQYF
TRBV7-2	TRBJ2-7	NA	CASSSDTIYEQYF
TRBV6-1	TRBJ2-2	NA	CATSGGELFF
TRBV12-3/TRBV12-4	TRBJ1-5	TRBD1	CASRQGGASNQPQHF
TRBV6-1	TRBJ2-5	NA	CASSEDRETQYF
TRBV19	TRBJ1-6	NA	CASSGGLRYNSPLHF
TRBV27	TRBJ2-1	TRBD2	CASSTPALAGRYNEQFF
TRBV15	TRBJ2-7	NA	CATSRGTADKSFSYEQYF